This TCR beta chain is drawn from a study of T cells after posttransplantation cyclophosphamide. In the case of this clone: Antigen: not known.

Using immunoSEQ multiplex PCR, the repertoire was profiled, and TCRdb retains in-frame clones only, with some absent. The profile shows roughly 12,000 clones, about nine tenths of them singletons. A marrow graft followed busulfan-fludarabine conditioning, with cyclophosphamide on days +3 and +4. V lost 0 bases and J lost 4; bases outside the gene matches: 3. From germline, CDR1 is MNHNS and CDR2 SASEGT. The CDR3 totals 15 residues. Overall study findings and caveats: Later post-transplant blood repertoires were often dominated by donor CD8+ memory clones. Blood and skin or GI T cell repertoires showed limited TRB overlap.

The TCR originated in a female patient aged 30 to 45 who received an allogeneic stem cell transplant from an unrelated donor, was CMV-positive, and had no GVHD. Some T cells could come from the graft donor. The chain couples TRBV6-1 to TRBJ1-5; 7 positions agree with TRBD1. This specimen consisted of PBMCs, obtained after allogeneic stem cell transplant with posttransplant cyclophosphamide. The CDR3 protein is CASSEAGQQNQPQHF. CDR3 nucleotide sequence: TGTGCCAGCAGTGAAGCGGGACAGCAAAATCAGCCCCAGCATTTT.